This record looks at one TCR beta chain sequence and its context. The CDR3 has 16 residues. The ends were cut back, 3 bases at V and 0 bases at J, with 12 bases in the middle. Germline V gene sequence: CDR1 LGHNA, CDR2 YNFKEQ. The sample belongs to a study of blood T cell repertoires in COVID-19. Background on the study: Material from acute and convalescent COVID-19 was sourced from the United States, Italy and Spain. PBMCs, B-cell-depleted T cells, or T cells were the source of the cDNA or gDNA that made up the material.

Per the study methods: Reference gene primer amplification gave nucleated cell count estimates. The protocol was immunoSEQ multiplex PCR, while the TCRdb copy is restricted to in-frame clones and leaves out a portion. Clone size and V and J calls were adopted from that table, with D and trimming inferred from the DNA. The data contain some 220,000 clones, more than 65% of them seen just once; the ten biggest clones take up approximately 10%. This receptor was obtained from a man over 45 with active or convalescent COVID-19. Sequencing was done on a sample of peripheral blood. The chain combines TRBV4-2 with TRBJ1-3; D may be TRBD1 (5 bases). CDR3 coding DNA: TGTGCCAGCAGCCATACGGGACTGGCCTCTGGAAACACCATATATTTT. Protein product: CASSHTGLASGNTIYF.